Listed below are T cell receptor beta chains from one sample, sequenced in a study of blood T cell repertoires in COVID-19. The assay was immunoSEQ multiplex PCR, and TCRdb's table has in-frame clones only and misses some. The sample includes over 60,000 clones, more than 80% of them seen just once. The sequencing input was peripheral blood. The receptors here all came from a man aged 50-59 years with COVID-19, enrolled during active disease. Each CDR3 is given without its conserved first and last residue.

j_gene,v_gene,CDR3aa
TRBJ1-2,TRBV5-6,ASSLQGPNYGYT
TRBJ2-3,TRBV5-1,ASSVGRGASTDTQY
TRBJ2-5,TRBV4-1,ASSQDGTGRETQY
TRBJ2-7,TRBV5-6,ASSLGGYEQY
TRBJ2-2,TRBV3-1/TRBV3-2,ASTTRQGRGELF
TRBJ2-1,TRBV7-9,ASSPRDLYNEQF
TRBJ2-1,TRBV24-1,ATSDLYRNEQF
TRBJ1-2,TRBV2,ASNVVGSGYT
TRBJ1-3,TRBV30,AWALGASSGNTIY
TRBJ2-1,TRBV7-2,ASSLVAGGRYNEQF
TRBJ1-2,TRBV4-1,ASSQPTGPQNYGYT
TRBJ1-3,TRBV11-2,ASSLQDFSSGNTIY
TRBJ1-6,TRBV18,ASSPATGLDSPLH
TRBJ2-5,TRBV10-3,AISGQIQETQY
TRBJ2-3,TRBV3-1/TRBV3-2,ASSQGIVSTDTQY
TRBJ1-2,TRBV7-9,ASSLGGFYGYT
TRBJ1-2,TRBV4-3,ASSQDRASYGYT
TRBJ1-2,TRBV7-9,ASSSGTTGGYT